This entry lists 27 T cell receptor beta chains sequenced from one sample in a study of blood T cell repertoires in COVID-19. The data were produced by immunoSEQ multiplex PCR, yet TCRdb's version contains in-frame clones alone and is incomplete. The sample has hundreds of thousands of clones, over 80% seen once; the top ten hold about 6.9%. Sample: peripheral blood. The source of these receptors is a woman aged 50 to 60 with COVID-19, enrolled during active disease.

The rearrangement uses TRBV19 and TRBJ2-7; no clear D. The CDR3 loop spans 14 amino acids. CDR1 and CDR2 from the germline V gene are LNHDA and SQIVND (reference sequence). V shed 3 bases and J shed 2 bases, with 11 bases lying between them. Written as DNA, the CDR3 is TGTGCCAGTAGTATTAAAACAGCCACCTACGAGCAGTACTTC. Translation gives CASSIKTATYEQYF.

This clone was counted a few times. The chain joins TRBV9 to TRBJ2-5; TRBD1 might be the D (5 bases). The germline CDR1 and CDR2 sequences are SGDLS and YYNGEE. Trimming took 4 bases from V and 5 from J, leaving 21 bases between them. This CDR3 contains 16 residues. CDR3 protein: CASSPLTATIPETQYF. CDR3 sequence (DNA): TGTGCCAGCAGCCCGTTGACAGCTACTATCCCGGAGACCCAGTACTTC.

V is TRBV6-2 or TRBV6-3 and J is TRBJ1-5, with D possibly being TRBD1 (5 bases). The CDR3 spans 16 residues. Trimming took 5 bases from V and 0 from J, leaving 14 bases between them. Germline values: CDR1 MNHEY, CDR2 SVGEGT. CDR3 sequence (DNA): TGTGCCAGCAGTCGCCGCGGGGCAGGTAGCAATCAGCCCCAGCATTTT. Translation: CASSRRGAGSNQPQHF.

The gene calls are TRBV30 and TRBJ2-3, with TRBD1 matching 9 bases. Trimming took 7 bases from V and 2 from J; bases not matched to a gene: 7. CDR3 length: 14 amino acids. From germline, CDR1 is GTSNPN and CDR2 SVGIG (reference sequence). The CDR3 reads CALTQGAYTDTQYF. CDR3 in DNA: TGTGCCTTAACACAGGGGGCTTACACAGATACGCAGTATTTT.

V is TRBV4-1 and J is TRBJ2-1; TRBD2 aligns across 7 bases. J gave up 4 bases and V 4 bases, and 16 bases lay outside the gene matches. The germline V gene has CDR1 MGHRA and CDR2 YSYEKL. This CDR3 contains 18 residues. The CDR3 nucleotides read TGCGCCAGCAGCCCACTCGACGGGGCGGGAGACGGATACAATGAGCAGTTCTTC. As protein: CASSPLDGAGDGYNEQFF.

The chain is built from TRBV7-2 and TRBJ2-1; tentatively, D is TRBD2 (5 bases). Trimming left V 3 bases short and J 0 bases short, with 9 bases between. CDR1 and CDR2 (germline): SGHTA, FQGNSA. This CDR3 spans 15 amino acids. The CDR3 nucleotides read TGTGCCAGCAGCTTGCGGGCGGTCTCCTACAATGAGCAGTTCTTC. It codes for CASSLRAVSYNEQFF.

V is TRBV5-1 and J is TRBJ2-7, with TRBD1 matching over 7 bases. The CDR3 runs to 14 residues. Germline V gene sequence: CDR1 SGHRS, CDR2 YFSETQ. Germline trimming cut 0 bases from V and 2 bases from J; bases unmatched to any gene: 2. The CDR3 DNA reads as TGCGCCAGCAGCTTGGGGGACAGTCCCTACGAGCAGTACTTC. Protein product: CASSLGDSPYEQYF.

As for this clone: This sample includes further DNA sequences coding for the same CDR3. This sequence joins TRBV9 and TRBJ2-5; 8 nucleotides agree with TRBD2. The CDR3 extends over 14 amino acids. The V gene's germline CDR1 is SGDLS and CDR2 YYNGEE. The V and J ends lost 0 bases and 4 bases, in that order; junction bases with no gene match: 2. The CDR3 loop is CASSVGLAGETQYF. The CDR3 bases are TGTGCCAGCAGCGTAGGGCTAGCGGGAGAGACCCAGTACTTC.

The sample holds one count of this clone. The V gene is TRBV6-2 or TRBV6-3, the J gene TRBJ2-1; D not certain. Trimming cost V 5 bases and J 0 bases, with 11 bases left between them. Germline assignment: CDR1 MNHEY and CDR2 SVGEGT. The CDR3 has 15 amino acids. For the CDR3, the DNA is TGTGCCAGCAGTCTCCCTCGAGGCTCCTACAATGAGCAGTTCTTC. Encoded protein: CASSLPRGSYNEQFF.

The gene calls are TRBV27 and TRBJ1-5; no firm D call. The V gene's germline CDR1 is MNHEY and CDR2 SMNVEV (reference sequence). V was shortened by 2 bases and J by 5 bases, with 10 bases between the two germline ends. The CDR3 sequence is 14 residues long. CDR3 in amino acids: CASSLNAGDQPQHF. The CDR3 DNA sequence: TGTGCCAGCAGTTTAAATGCCGGGGATCAGCCCCAGCATTTT.

V and J are TRBV15 and TRBJ2-5, with 9 bases identical to TRBD1. V dropped 3 bases and J dropped 1; count of bases not matched to a gene: 3. CDR3 size: 15 residues. CDR1 is LNHNV and CDR2 is YYDKDF in the germline V gene (reference sequence). The CDR3 region is CATSRGTGIQETQYF. CDR3 DNA: TGTGCCACCAGCAGGGGGACAGGGATCCAAGAGACCCAGTACTTC.

This clone was seen more than once but under ten times. This chain uses TRBV7-2 with TRBJ2-3, with D perhaps TRBD2 (5 bases). The CDR3 is 14 residues long. Germline-derived CDR1 and CDR2 are SGHTA and FQGNSA. V was trimmed by 9 bases and J by 0 bases, leaving 13 bases between them. Here the CDR3 DNA reads TGTGCCAGTAAGCGGAGTTTAAGCACAGATACGCAGTATTTT. This translates into CASKRSLSTDTQYF. The complete variable domain, with remaining parts taken from reference TRBV7-2 and TRBJ2-3, reads GAGVSQSPSNKVTEKGKDVELRCDPISGHTALYWYRQSLGQGLEFLIYFQGNSAPDKSGLPSDRFSAERTGGSVSTLTIQRTQQEDSAVYLCASKRSLSTDTQYFGPGTRLTVL.

This clone was detected only a few times. This chain links TRBV5-4 with TRBJ1-2; 9 positions agree with TRBD1. With 4 bases clipped from V and 2 bases from J, the junction kept 6 bases outside the gene matches. Germline V gives CDR1 SGHNT, CDR2 YYREEE (reference sequence). CDR3 length: 15 amino acids. The CDR3 spells CASSARTGANYGYTF. The CDR3 nucleotides read TGTGCCAGCAGCGCTCGGACAGGGGCGAACTATGGCTACACCTTC.

CDR3: CASSLSTSGAYNEQFF. As DNA, the CDR3 is TGTGCCAGCAGCTTGTCGACTAGCGGGGCCTACAATGAGCAGTTCTTC. The genes are TRBV5-4 and TRBJ2-1; 11 bases are shared with TRBD2. From germline, CDR1 is SGHNT and CDR2 YYREEE (reference sequence). The CDR3 is 16 amino acids. The trim removed 1 base at V and 2 bases at J, leaving 2 bases unmatched.

This clone was counted between two and nine times. The V gene is TRBV29-1, the J gene TRBJ2-4; 11 bases line up with TRBD2. The CDR3 contains 13 residues. From germline, CDR1 is SQVTM and CDR2 ANQGSEA. V dropped 8 bases and J dropped 6; count of bases not matched to a gene: 6. The CDR3 nucleotides read TGCAGCTTTGCTGGGACTAGCGGAAACATTCAGTACTTC. It yields the protein CSFAGTSGNIQYF.

DNA of the CDR3: TGTGCCAGCATCCGTCTTATAGCCGCGAGCTCCTACAATGAGCAGTTCTTC. This gives the protein CASIRLIAASSYNEQFF. The chain recombines TRBV11-2 with TRBJ2-1; unclear D gene. The germline gives CDR1 SGHAT, CDR2 FQNNGV. The CDR3 runs to 17 residues. V was shortened by 7 bases and J by 0 bases, with 19 bases between the two germline ends.

The V and J genes are TRBV5-1 and TRBJ2-7; 9 bases match TRBD1. The ends lost 2 bases at V and 3 bases at J; junction bases unmatched: 6. CDR1 and CDR2 (germline): SGHRS, YFSETQ. The CDR3 spans 15 residues. The CDR3 region is CASSFSRDRDYEQYF. The CDR3 bases are TGCGCCAGCAGCTTCTCACGGGACAGGGACTACGAGCAGTACTTC.

This clone was seen just once. V and J are TRBV5-5 and TRBJ1-5, with 10 bases identical to TRBD1. Germline values: CDR1 SGHKS, CDR2 YYEKEE (reference sequence). The V and J ends lost 4 bases and 4 bases, in that order; junction bases with no gene match: 5. This CDR3 comprises 15 residues. The CDR3 bases are TGTGCCAGCAGCGGGGACAGGGGTGGAAATCAGCCCCAGCATTTT. Translating it yields CASSGDRGGNQPQHF.

This clone has only one observation. The chain links TRBV21-1 to TRBJ2-7; the table's D call, TRBD2, has no DNA check behind it. TRBV21-1 corresponds to a pseudogene. This CDR3 region has 17 residues. DNA for the CDR3: TGTGCCAGCAGCGGAAAGGGGGGACTAGTCGCCTTGGGGGAGCAGTACTTC. This sequence encodes CASSGKGGLVALGEQYF.

The chain recombines TRBV6-2 or TRBV6-3 with TRBJ2-7; 11 bases line up with TRBD1. The trim removed 0 bases at V and 7 bases at J, leaving 5 bases unmatched. Germline lookup yields CDR1 MNHEY and CDR2 SVGEGT. The CDR3 length is 15 residues. As DNA, the CDR3 is TGTGCCAGCAGTTACTCAGGACAGGGGGCGAGGGAGCAGTACTTC. Its translation is CASSYSGQGAREQYF.

A word on this clone: Within the sample, other DNA sequences also encode this same CDR3. The gene calls are TRBV2 and TRBJ2-2, with D tentatively TRBD2 (5 bases). V lost 4 bases and J 1 base, leaving 7 bases between the germline ends. This CDR3 is built from 14 residues. Germline assignment: CDR1 SNHLY and CDR2 FYNNEI. DNA for the CDR3: TGTGCCAGCAGTGTGGCGGGGAACACCGGGGAGCTGTTTTTT. Translated: CASSVAGNTGELFF.

The chain joins TRBV9 to TRBJ2-7; D is ambiguous. The CDR3 has 11 residues. Trimming left V 4 bases short and J 3 bases short, with 5 bases between. Germline CDR1 and CDR2: SGDLS and YYNGEE. CDR3 sequence: CASSTFYEQYF. The CDR3 DNA follows: TGTGCCAGCAGCACATTCTACGAGCAGTACTTC.

In DNA, the CDR3 is TGCGCCACCAAGTGGACACCGCGCGAAGAGACCCAGTACTTC. As protein: CATKWTPREETQYF. The genes are TRBV10-2 and TRBJ2-5, with a possible D match to TRBD1 (5 bases). This CDR3 region has 14 residues. The V gene's germline CDR1 is WSHSY and CDR2 SAAADI. V was pared by 10 bases and J by 3 bases, with 18 bases between.

The chain is built from TRBV9 and TRBJ2-1; 9 bases align to TRBD2. The CDR3 has 14 residues. Germline lookup yields CDR1 SGDLS and CDR2 YYNGEE. The V segment lost 3 bases and the J segment 7 bases; nucleotides outside the gene matches: 5. In DNA form, the CDR3 reads TGTGCCAGCAGCGAGGGACTAGCTAGGAATGAGCAGTTCTTC. Translated: CASSEGLARNEQFF. Variable domain in full (rest from reference TRBV9 and TRBJ2-1): DSGVTQTPKHLITATGQRVTLRCSPRSGDLSVYWYQQSLDQGLQFLIQYYNGEERAKGNILERFSAQQFPDLHSELNLSSLELGDSALYFCASSEGLARNEQFFGPGTRLTVL.

The chain has TRBV5-1 and TRBJ2-7; a possible D gene is TRBD1 (6 bases). Per the germline V gene, CDR1 is SGHRS and CDR2 is YFSETQ. The CDR3 consists of 16 residues. The ends were cut back, 3 bases at V and 2 bases at J, with 18 bases in the middle. DNA of the CDR3: TGCGCCAGCAGCTGGTTAGGTCGGGACAAGACCTACGAGCAGTACTTC. It translates to CASSWLGRDKTYEQYF.

The rearrangement joins TRBV6-5 to TRBJ1-6; D is undetermined. The CDR3 spans 15 residues. Trimming stripped 7 bases from V and 8 bases from J, with 18 bases between. Germline lookup yields CDR1 MNHEY and CDR2 SVGAGI. The CDR3 DNA reads TGTGCCAGCACCCTCCAGGAGGGTTTCCATTCACCCCTCCACTTT. It specifies CASTLQEGFHSPLHF.

The V and J genes are TRBV6-5 and TRBJ1-5, with 7 bases lining up with TRBD1. Germline loops: CDR1 MNHEY, CDR2 SVGAGI. The junction had 7 bases not matched to a gene; V was cut back by 4 bases and J by 4 bases. The CDR3 has 15 amino acids. The CDR3 reads CASSFRQGRNQPQHF. In DNA form, the CDR3 reads TGTGCCAGCAGTTTTCGACAGGGCAGGAATCAGCCCCAGCATTTT.